This T cell receptor beta chain was documented in a study of vaccination and CD4 T cells after COVID-19. Study at large: The authors gave control cultures a CEFX pool, an HIV-1 Nef pool, or no peptide.

As to treatment: roughly nine-day PBMC culture with coronavirus spike peptide pools or control peptides (ViraFEST assay). From germline, CDR1 is MNHEY and CDR2 SVGEGT. CDR3 length equals 17 residues. The Oncomine TCR Beta short-read assay sequenced DNA from cultured CD4+ T cells. In TCRdb, the PCR reads were re-called with MiXCR into one record per CDR3 protein. The sample includes 12,000 to 15,000 distinct CDR3 sequences, roughly 75% of them seen just once. Worth noting for this clonotype: Its specificity is unknown. Relative to the germline gene, one junction end is altered; a read error may explain this.

V gene TRBV6-2 or TRBV6-3 combines with J gene TRBJ2-1; D may be TRBD2 (7 bases). The TCR originated in a human donor who had recovered from COVID-19. Sequencing was performed on CD4+ T cells from blood, cultured in vitro. The CDR3 protein is CASTVGGLRRSFNEQFF. The DNA for the CDR3 is TGTGCCAGCACGGTGGGGGGGCTAAGAAGGTCCTTCAATGAGCAGTTCTTC.